This T cell receptor beta chain emerged from a study of cytomegalovirus exposure and HLA in healthy donors. General observations from the study: CMV antigen specificity was confirmed in vitro for a few CMV-associated chains. A later analysis found first-cohort TCR clusters tended to co-occur in the 130 or so validation repertoires.

A note on this clone: What it recognizes is unknown.

Per the germline V gene, CDR1 is GTSNPN and CDR2 is SVGIG (reference sequence). The CDR3 consists of 15 residues. V shed 2 bases and J shed 10 bases, with 23 bases lying between them. Assay: immunoSEQ multiplex PCR; the TCRdb copy retains only in-frame clones and omits some. The sample lists about 110,000 clones, more than 75% occurring once. V usage is TRBV30 and J usage is TRBJ1-1, with D perhaps matching TRBD1 (6 bases). Sequencing was carried out using PBMCs. The clonotype was recovered from a woman aged 30 to 39 in good health and CMV-seropositive. CDR3 sequence reads: CAWSKPGQPKWGAFF. As DNA, the CDR3 is TGTGCCTGGAGTAAACCGGGACAACCCAAATGGGGAGCTTTCTTT.